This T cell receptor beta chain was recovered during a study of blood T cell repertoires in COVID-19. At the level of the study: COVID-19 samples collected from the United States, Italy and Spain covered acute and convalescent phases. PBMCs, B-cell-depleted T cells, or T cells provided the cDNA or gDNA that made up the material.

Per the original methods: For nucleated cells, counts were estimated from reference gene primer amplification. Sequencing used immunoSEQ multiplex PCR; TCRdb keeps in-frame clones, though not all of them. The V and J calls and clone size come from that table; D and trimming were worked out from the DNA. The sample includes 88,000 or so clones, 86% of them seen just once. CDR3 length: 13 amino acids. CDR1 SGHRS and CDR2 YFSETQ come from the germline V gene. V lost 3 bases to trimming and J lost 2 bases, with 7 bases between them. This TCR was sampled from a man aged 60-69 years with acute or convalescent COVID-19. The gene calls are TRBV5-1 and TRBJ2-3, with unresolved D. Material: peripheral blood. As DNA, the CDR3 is TGCGCCAGCAGCTCCCTAAACACAGATACGCAGTATTTT. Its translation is CASSSLNTDTQYF.